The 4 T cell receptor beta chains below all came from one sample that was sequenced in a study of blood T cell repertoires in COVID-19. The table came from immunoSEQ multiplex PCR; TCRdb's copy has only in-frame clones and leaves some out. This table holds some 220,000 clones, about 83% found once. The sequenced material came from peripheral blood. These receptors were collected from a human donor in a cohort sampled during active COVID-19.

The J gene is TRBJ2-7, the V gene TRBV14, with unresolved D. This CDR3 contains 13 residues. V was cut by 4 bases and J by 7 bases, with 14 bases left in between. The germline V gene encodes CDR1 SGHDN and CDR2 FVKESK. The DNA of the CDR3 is TGTGCCAGCAGCCTCGGTTGGGCCCGGGAGCAGTACTTC. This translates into CASSLGWAREQYF.

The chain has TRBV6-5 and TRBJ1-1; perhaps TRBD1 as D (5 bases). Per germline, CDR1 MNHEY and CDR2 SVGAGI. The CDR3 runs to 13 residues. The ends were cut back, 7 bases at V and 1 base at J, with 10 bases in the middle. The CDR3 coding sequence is TGTGCCAGCATTAGGGGTACGAACACTGAAGCTTTCTTT. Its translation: CASIRGTNTEAFF.

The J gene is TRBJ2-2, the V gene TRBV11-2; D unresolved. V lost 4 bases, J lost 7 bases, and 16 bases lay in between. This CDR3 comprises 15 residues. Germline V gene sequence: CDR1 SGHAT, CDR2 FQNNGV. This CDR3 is CASSSLKLIHGELFF. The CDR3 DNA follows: TGTGCCAGCAGCTCGCTTAAACTCATCCACGGGGAGCTGTTTTTT.

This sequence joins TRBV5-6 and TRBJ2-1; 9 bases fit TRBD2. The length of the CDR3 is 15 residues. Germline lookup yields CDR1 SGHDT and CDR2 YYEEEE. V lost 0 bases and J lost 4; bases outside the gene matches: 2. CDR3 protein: CASSLVSGGYNEQFF. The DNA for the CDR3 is TGTGCCAGCAGCTTGGTTAGCGGGGGATACAATGAGCAGTTCTTC.